This T cell receptor (beta chain) was obtained from a study of cytomegalovirus exposure and HLA in healthy donors. General study points: In a later analysis, most CMV-associated TCR beta chains appeared HLA-restricted.

This PCR relied on a set of 60 Vbeta primers and 13 Jbeta primers. Data came from immunoSEQ multiplex PCR; TCRdb stores just in-frame clones and leaves some out. In the table there are under 200,000 clones, around three quarters of which are singletons. In regard to this clone: The target antigen is unknown.

The receptor was isolated from a woman in her forties in good health and CMV-seronegative. Sample: PBMCs.

The CDR3 DNA reads TGTGCCAGCAGCTTAGATCTCCACGGAGACACCGGGGAGCTGTTTTTT. Translated: CASSLDLHGDTGELFF. This chain joins TRBV11-3 and TRBJ2-2; the D is unclear. In germline, CDR1 is SGHNT, CDR2 YENEEA. Trimming took 0 bases from V and 3 from J, leaving 11 bases between them. This CDR3 comprises 16 residues.